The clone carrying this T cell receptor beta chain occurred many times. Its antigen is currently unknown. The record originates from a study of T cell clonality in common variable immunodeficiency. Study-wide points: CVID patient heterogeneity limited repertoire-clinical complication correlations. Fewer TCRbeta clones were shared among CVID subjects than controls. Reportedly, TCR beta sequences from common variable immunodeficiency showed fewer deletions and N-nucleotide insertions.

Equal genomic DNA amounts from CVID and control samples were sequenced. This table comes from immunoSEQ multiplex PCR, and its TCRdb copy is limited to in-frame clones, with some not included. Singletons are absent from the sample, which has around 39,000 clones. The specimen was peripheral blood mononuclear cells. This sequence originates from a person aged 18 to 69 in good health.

CDR3 region: CASSLTGQGIGELFF. Incomplete CDR3 DNA: TGTGCCAGCAGCCTAACGGGACAGGGGATCGGGGAG. The chain uses TRBV4-2 and TRBJ2-2, with 10 bases fitting TRBD1. The CDR3 end falls 3 residues outside the read, so it is completed with the germline J gene. The CDR3 covers 15 residues. After removal of 4 bases from V and 7 bases from J, the junction contained 6 bases not matched to a gene. Germline V gene lookup returns CDR1 LGHNA and CDR2 YNFKEQ.